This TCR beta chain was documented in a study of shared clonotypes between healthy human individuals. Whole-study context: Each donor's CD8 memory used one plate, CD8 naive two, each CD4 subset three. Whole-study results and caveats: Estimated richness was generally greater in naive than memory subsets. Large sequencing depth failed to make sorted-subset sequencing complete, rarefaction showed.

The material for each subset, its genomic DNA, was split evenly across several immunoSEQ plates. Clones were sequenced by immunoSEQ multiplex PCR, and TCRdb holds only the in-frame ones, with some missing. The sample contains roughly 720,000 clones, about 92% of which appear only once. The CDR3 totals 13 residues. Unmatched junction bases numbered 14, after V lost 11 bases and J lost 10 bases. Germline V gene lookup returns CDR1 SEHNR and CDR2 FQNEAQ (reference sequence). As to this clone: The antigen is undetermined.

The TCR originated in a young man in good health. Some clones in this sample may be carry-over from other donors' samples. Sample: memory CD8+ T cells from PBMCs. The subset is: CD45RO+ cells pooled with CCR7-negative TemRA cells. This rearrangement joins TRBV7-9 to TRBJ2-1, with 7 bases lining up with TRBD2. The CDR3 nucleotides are TGTGCCGGGGGGGGATCGGTCCCCGGAGAGCAGTTCTTC. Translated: CAGGGSVPGEQFF.